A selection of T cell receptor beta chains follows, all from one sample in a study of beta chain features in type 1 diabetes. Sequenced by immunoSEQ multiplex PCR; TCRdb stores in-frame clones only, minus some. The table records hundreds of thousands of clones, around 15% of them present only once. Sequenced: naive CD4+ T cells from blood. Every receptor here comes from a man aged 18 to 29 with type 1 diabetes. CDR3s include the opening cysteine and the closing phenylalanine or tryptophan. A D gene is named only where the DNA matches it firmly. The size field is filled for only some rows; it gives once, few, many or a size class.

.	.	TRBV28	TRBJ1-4	TGTGCCAGCGGATTCAGTGAAAAACTGTTTTTT	CASGFSEKLFF
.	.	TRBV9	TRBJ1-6	TGTGCCAGCACCCTTGAAGGGGTCGGTTCACCCCTCCACTTT	CASTLEGVGSPLHF
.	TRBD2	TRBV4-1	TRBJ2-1	TGCGCCAGCAGCCAAGAAAGCGGGGCCAATGAGCAGTTCTTC	CASSQESGANEQFF
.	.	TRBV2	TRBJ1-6	TGTGCCAGCAGTGACAGGGGCAGGGAATCACCCCTCCACTTT	CASSDRGRESPLHF
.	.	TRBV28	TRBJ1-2	TGTGCCAGCAGTTTATCAGGGGATGCTGGCTACACCTTC	CASSLSGDAGYTF
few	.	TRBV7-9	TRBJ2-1	TGTGCCAGCAGCCTTGTGGGGGAGCAGTTCTTC	CASSLVGEQFF
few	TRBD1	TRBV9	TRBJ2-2	TGTGCCAGCCTCGGGACAGCCACCGGGGAGCTGTTTTTT	CASLGTATGELFF
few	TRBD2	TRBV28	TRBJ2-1	TGTGCCAGCAGTAGATTGGCGGGGGGAACGAAGTACAATGAGCAGTTCTTC	CASSRLAGGTKYNEQFF
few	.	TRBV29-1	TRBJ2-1	TGCAGCGCCTCGGGGGAAGAGAACCATTCCTACAATGAGCAGTTCTTC	CSASGEENHSYNEQFF
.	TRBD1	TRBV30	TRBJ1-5	TGTGCCTGGAGTGTATACCCCCCGACAGGGGGGGATCAGCCCCAGCATTTT	CAWSVYPPTGGDQPQHF
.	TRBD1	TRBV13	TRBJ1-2	TGTGCCAGCAGTACCGGACAGGGAATGCAAGGCTACACCTTC	CASSTGQGMQGYTF
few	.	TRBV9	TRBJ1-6	TGTGCCAGCAGCGGGCGAAGGTCGTTTGATTCACCCCTCCACTTT	CASSGRRSFDSPLHF
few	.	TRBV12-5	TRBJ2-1	TGTGCTAGTGGTCCGTCGGAAGGGTTGATAAACTCCTACAATGAGCAGTTCTTC	CASGPSEGLINSYNEQFF
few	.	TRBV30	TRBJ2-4	TGTGCCTGGAGTGTTAATGACGGAAACATTCAGTACTTC	CAWSVNDGNIQYF
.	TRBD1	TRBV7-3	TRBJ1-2	TGTGCCAGCAGCCCAGGACAGGGGACAGACTATGGCTACACCTTC	CASSPGQGTDYGYTF
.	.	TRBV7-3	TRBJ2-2	TGTGCCAGCAGCTTAAGAGGAGGGGAGCTGTTTTTT	CASSLRGGELFF
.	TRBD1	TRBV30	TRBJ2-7	TGTGCCTGGAGTTGGACAGGGAAAGAGCAGTACTTC	CAWSWTGKEQYF
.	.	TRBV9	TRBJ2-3	TGTGCCAGCAGCCCGCCTGGTTCCCGGTCTAGCACAGATACGCAGTATTTT	CASSPPGSRSSTDTQYF
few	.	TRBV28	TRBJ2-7	TGTGCCAGCACCGTAGCCAGGGCAGCCGACGAGCAGTACTTC	CASTVARAADEQYF
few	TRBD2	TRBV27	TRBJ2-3	TGTGCCAGCAGTTTCTTTCCCCGGACTAGCGGGCGATTTACTAGCACAGATACGCAGTATTTT	CASSFFPRTSGRFTSTDTQYF
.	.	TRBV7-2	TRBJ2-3	TGTGCCAGCAGCTTAGCGGGGTTTAGCACAGATACGCAGTATTTT	CASSLAGFSTDTQYF
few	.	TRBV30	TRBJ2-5	TGTGCCTGGAATAACGGTCTTCAAGAGACCCAGTACTTC	CAWNNGLQETQYF
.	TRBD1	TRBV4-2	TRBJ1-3	TGTGCCAGCAGCCAAGATAGAACAGGGGGAAGGAACACCATATATTTT	CASSQDRTGGRNTIYF
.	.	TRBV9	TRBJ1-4	TGTGCCAGCAGCGTAACTCTTAATGAAAAACTGTTTTTT	CASSVTLNEKLFF
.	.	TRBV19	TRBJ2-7	TGTGCCAGTAGTATAGCGTCAGGGGCCGCGTTCGAGCAGTACTTC	CASSIASGAAFEQYF
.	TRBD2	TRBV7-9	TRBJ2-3	TGTGCCAGCCCAGGAGGGACTAGGTTAGATACGCAGTATTTT	CASPGGTRLDTQYF
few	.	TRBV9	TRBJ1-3	TGTGCCAGCAGCGCGGACGGTTCAGTACACACCATATATTTT	CASSADGSVHTIYF
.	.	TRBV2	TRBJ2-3	TGTGCCAGCAGTGAATGGACACCCACAGATACGCAGTATTTT	CASSEWTPTDTQYF
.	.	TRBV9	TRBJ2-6	TGTGCCAGCAGCGAGACAGCCCATTCCTTCTCTGGGGCCAACGTCCTGACTTTC	CASSETAHSFSGANVLTF
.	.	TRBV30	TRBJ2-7	TGTGCCCTGGATAGGGACCCCCTCTACGAGCAGTACTTC	CALDRDPLYEQYF
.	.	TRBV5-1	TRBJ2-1	TGCGCCAGCAGCTTGAATGGGGGCAATGAGCAGTTCTTC	CASSLNGGNEQFF
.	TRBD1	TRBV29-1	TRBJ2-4	TGCAGCGTTTCAGGGGGCGAGGACATTCAGTACTTC	CSVSGGEDIQYF
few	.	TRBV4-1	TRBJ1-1	TGCGCCAGCAGGGGAAACACTGAAGCTTTCTTT	CASRGNTEAFF